These 20 T cell receptor beta chains were all obtained from the same sample, sequenced in a study of OX40 agonist ivuxolimab in advanced cancers. Generated by immunoSEQ multiplex PCR, the TCRdb table keeps only in-frame clones and is missing some. The sample carries some 78,000 clones, about 88% recorded once. The source material was CD4+ or CD8+ T cells sorted from blood, sampled in a trial of the OX40 agonist ivuxolimab. These receptors were obtained from an adult with an advanced solid tumor such as melanoma, head and neck, liver or kidney cancer.

The chain couples TRBV6-6 to TRBJ1-1; D remains ambiguous. The germline CDR1 and CDR2 sequences are MNHNY and SVGAGI (reference sequence). V lost 0 bases and J lost 1, with 3 bases in between. The CDR3 extends over 13 amino acids. The CDR3 here is CASSYSTNTEAFF. CDR3 nucleotides: TGTGCCAGCAGTTACTCCACGAACACTGAAGCTTTCTTT.

J is TRBJ1-1 and V is TRBV18; D not certain. The length of the CDR3 is 13 residues. The germline V gene encodes CDR1 KGHSH and CDR2 LQKENI. V shed 5 bases and J shed 2 bases, with 9 bases lying between them. In DNA form, the CDR3 reads TGTGCCAGCTCATCGCCGTTAAACACTGAAGCTTTCTTT. It encodes CASSSPLNTEAFF.

The genes are TRBV28 and TRBJ1-2; tentatively, D is TRBD1 (5 bases). From germline, CDR1 is MDHEN and CDR2 SYDVKM. V was trimmed by 2 bases and J by 5 bases, leaving 21 bases between them. CDR3 length: 17 residues. CDR3 bases: TGTGCCAGCAGTTTAGGGGCAGGTAAAGCGTCGTCGTATGGCTACACCTTC. This gives the protein CASSLGAGKASSYGYTF.

J is TRBJ1-2 and V is TRBV18; no clear D. This CDR3 has 17 residues. Germline V CDR1 and CDR2: KGHSH, LQKENI. The V and J ends lost 3 bases and 5 bases respectively, with 22 bases between them. The CDR3 sequence: CASSPAPGRSQKYGYTF. CDR3 nucleotides: TGTGCCAGCTCACCCGCCCCGGGCCGCTCTCAGAAATATGGCTACACCTTC. The full variable domain, completed using reference TRBV18 and TRBJ1-2, is NAGVMQNPRHLVRRRGQEARLRCSPMKGHSHVYWYRQLPEEGLKFMVYLQKENIIDESGMPKERFSAEFPKEGPSILRIQQVVRGDSAAYFCASSPAPGRSQKYGYTFGSGTRLTVV.

The chain carries TRBV7-7 and TRBJ1-4; 8 bases align to TRBD1. In germline, CDR1 is SSHAT, CDR2 FNYEAQ (reference sequence). Trimming at V came to 6 bases and at J to 0 bases, leaving 3 bases not matched to a gene. This CDR3 has 15 amino acids. The chain's CDR3 is CASSSGGSTNEKLFF. The DNA for the CDR3 is TGTGCCAGCAGTTCAGGGGGCTCAACTAATGAAAAACTGTTTTTT.

Here the CDR3 reads CSVEWQETQYF. CDR3 bases: TGCAGCGTTGAGTGGCAAGAGACCCAGTACTTC. This chain uses TRBV29-1 with TRBJ2-5; D uncertain. Germline assignment: CDR1 SQVTM and CDR2 ANQGSEA. This CDR3 has 11 residues. With 3 bases removed from V and 2 bases from J, the gap between germline ends came to 4 bases. Supplemented by reference TRBV29-1 and TRBJ2-5, the full variable domain reads SAVISQKPSRDICQRGTSLTIQCQVDSQVTMMFWYRQQPGQSLTLIATANQGSEATYESGFVIDKFPISRPNLTFSTLTVSNMSPEDSSIYLCSVEWQETQYFGPGTRLLVL.

The chain is built from TRBV19 and TRBJ1-1; D gene ambiguous. Germline V gives CDR1 LNHDA, CDR2 SQIVND (reference sequence). Deletions cut 3 bases from V and 11 bases from J, with 13 bases between. The CDR3 length is 12 residues. The CDR3 loop reads CASSIISSAAFF. CDR3 DNA sequence: TGTGCCAGTAGTATCATTTCCAGCGCCGCTTTCTTT.

J is TRBJ2-1 and V is TRBV6-5; 11 nucleotides line up with TRBD2. The CDR3 extends over 16 amino acids. With V trimmed by 2 bases and J by 9 bases, 9 bases remained unmatched. Germline V lookup: CDR1 MNHEY, CDR2 SVGAGI. For the CDR3, the DNA is TGTGCCAGCAGTTACACGACTAGCGGGGCTGGGGGTGAGCAGTTCTTC. Its translation is CASSYTTSGAGGEQFF.

The V call is TRBV6-1, the J call TRBJ1-2; 7 nucleotides align to TRBD1. With V trimmed by 6 bases and J by 7 bases, 5 bases remained unmatched. The CDR3 runs to 12 residues. Germline V CDR1 and CDR2: MNHNS, SASEGT. Here the CDR3 DNA reads TGTGCCAGCAGGACAGGGTTTGCTGGCTACACCTTC. Translated: CASRTGFAGYTF.

The rearrangement uses TRBV7-3 and TRBJ2-2; D unclear. There are 14 residues in the CDR3. The germline CDR1 and CDR2 sequences are SGHTA and FQGTGA. V was pared by 5 bases and J by 2 bases, with 9 bases between. The CDR3 DNA reads TGTGCCAGCAGCATCCAAGCTAACACCGGGGAGCTGTTTTTT. This sequence encodes CASSIQANTGELFF. The variable domain in full, with the rest retrieved from reference TRBV7-3 and TRBJ2-2, is GAGVSQTPSNKVTEKGKYVELRCDPISGHTALYWYRQSLGQGPEFLIYFQGTGAADDSGLPNDRFFAVRPEGSVSTLKIQRTERGDSAVYLCASSIQANTGELFFGEGSRLTVL.

The gene calls are TRBV28 and TRBJ2-4; possible D gene TRBD1, 6 bases. CDR1 is MDHEN, CDR2 SYDVKM, per germline. The V gene lost 7 bases and the J gene lost 7 bases, with 14 bases spanning the gap. The CDR3 is 13 residues long. CDR3 nucleotides: TGTGCCAGCACTACATCGAGGGGGAACATTCAGTACTTC. Amino acids: CASTTSRGNIQYF.

The V gene is TRBV29-1, the J gene TRBJ2-7; no definite D call. The V end lost 4 bases, the J end lost 2 bases, and 9 bases lay between the germline ends. Germline V gene data show CDR1 as SQVTM and CDR2 as ANQGSEA. This CDR3 has 12 amino acids. The CDR3 DNA is TGCAGCGTTGGGCAGGCCCCCTACGAGCAGTACTTC. This gives the protein CSVGQAPYEQYF.

The chain joins TRBV6-5 to TRBJ1-1; D not resolved. The CDR3 runs to 13 residues. Trimming cost V 6 bases and J 8 bases, with 16 bases left between them. Germline values: CDR1 MNHEY, CDR2 SVGAGI. This CDR3 is CASSSPPAAEAFF. The CDR3 coding sequence is TGTGCCAGCAGCTCCCCCCCTGCAGCGGAAGCTTTCTTT.

The chain has TRBV2 and TRBJ1-2; D is unclear. The germline CDR1 and CDR2 sequences are SNHLY and FYNNEI. Trimming took off 3 bases at V and 8 bases at J, with 7 bases between the two ends. The CDR3 contains 11 residues. CDR3: CASSEIGGYTF. The CDR3 nucleotides are TGTGCCAGCAGTGAGATCGGGGGCTACACCTTC.

The chain carries TRBV7-3 and TRBJ2-3, with D tentatively TRBD2 (6 bases). There are 16 residues in the CDR3. Trimming took 5 bases from V and 3 from J, leaving 18 bases between them. Germline-derived CDR1 and CDR2 are SGHTA and FQGTGA. CDR3 sequence reads: CASSPVSSGGTDTQYF. The CDR3 DNA reads as TGTGCCAGCAGCCCAGTCTCTAGTGGGGGGACAGATACGCAGTATTTT.

The V and J genes are TRBV18 and TRBJ1-5; D may be TRBD1 (5 bases). The CDR3 contains 15 residues. Trimming pared 1 base from V and 6 bases from J, leaving 13 bases between. Germline CDR1 reads KGHSH; CDR2 reads LQKENI. The CDR3 DNA is TGTGCCAGCTCACCACAGGGGCAGGGCGGTCAGCCCCAGCATTTT. This gives the protein CASSPQGQGGQPQHF.

V is TRBV5-1 and J is TRBJ2-2; possibly TRBD2 for D (7 bases). From germline, CDR1 is SGHRS and CDR2 YFSETQ. The CDR3 covers 17 residues. V gave up 4 bases and J gave up 5 bases, with 21 bases separating them. CDR3 amino acids: CASSDTSGGARTGELFF. CDR3 sequence (DNA): TGCGCCAGCAGCGACACTAGTGGGGGGGCCCGGACCGGGGAGCTGTTTTTT.

This chain uses TRBV25-1 with TRBJ2-1, with D possibly TRBD1 on 5 matching bases. CDR1 and CDR2 (germline): MGHDK, SYGVNS. The CDR3 spans 18 residues. V was pared by 4 bases and J by 8 bases, with 27 bases between. CDR3 protein: CASSALRGPGPEADEQFF. Here the CDR3 DNA reads TGTGCCAGCAGTGCACTAAGGGGTCCGGGCCCCGAGGCCGATGAGCAGTTCTTC. The variable domain in full, completed from reference TRBV25-1 and TRBJ2-1, reads EADIYQTPRYLVIGTGKKITLECSQTMGHDKMYWYQQDPGMELHLIHYSYGVNSTEKGDLSSESTVSRIRTEHFPLTLESARPSHTSQYLCASSALRGPGPEADEQFFGPGTRLTVL.

V and J are TRBV5-5 and TRBJ2-1; D unresolved. Trimming left V 4 bases short and J 8 bases short, with 19 bases between. There are 15 residues in the CDR3. Germline assignment: CDR1 SGHKS and CDR2 YYEKEE (reference sequence). In DNA, the CDR3 is TGTGCCAGCAGCGCCCTGGATGGGTCATACTATGAGCAGTTCTTC. Translating gives CASSALDGSYYEQFF.

CDR3 sequence: CASSPWTLTNYGYTF. CDR3 DNA: TGTGCCAGCAGCCCCTGGACATTAACTAACTATGGCTACACCTTC. V is TRBV16 and J is TRBJ1-2; tentatively, D is TRBD1 (5 bases). V lost 4 bases, J lost 0 bases, and 12 bases lay in between. The CDR3 covers 15 residues. Germline CDR1 KGHSY, CDR2 FQNENV.